This TCR beta chain was sequenced for a study of T cell repertoires in cytomegalovirus infection. CDR3 length: 16 residues. Trimming removed 5 bases at V and 2 bases at J, with 19 bases between. The germline gives CDR1 SEHNR, CDR2 FQNEAQ (reference sequence). TCRdb fed the reads into MiXCR, producing one record per CDR3 protein. The sample gives some 280,000 distinct CDR3 sequences, roughly 15% of which show up once; around 9.5% is in the top ten. The chain joins TRBV7-9 to TRBJ2-7; D uncertain. The sample consisted of PBMCs. This TCR was recovered from a human donor in good health (CMV status not recorded). Some clones in this sample may be carry-over from other donors' samples. CDR3 nucleotides: TGTGCCAGCAGCCCCCCGGCAAGCCTCTTCACCTACGAGCAGTACTTC. It yields the protein CASSPPASLFTYEQYF.